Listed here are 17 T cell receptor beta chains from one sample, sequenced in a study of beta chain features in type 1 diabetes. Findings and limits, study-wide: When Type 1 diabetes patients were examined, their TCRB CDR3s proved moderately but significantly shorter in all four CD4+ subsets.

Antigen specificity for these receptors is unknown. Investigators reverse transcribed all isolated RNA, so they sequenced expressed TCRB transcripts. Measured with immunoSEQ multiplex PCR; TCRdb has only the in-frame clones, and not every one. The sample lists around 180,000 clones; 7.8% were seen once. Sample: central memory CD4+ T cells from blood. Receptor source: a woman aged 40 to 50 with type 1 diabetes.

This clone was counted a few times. The CDR3: CASSVEGTLGYGYTF. CDR3 bases: TGTGCCAGCAGCGTGGAGGGTACACTAGGCTATGGCTACACCTTC. The V call is TRBV9, the J call TRBJ1-2; D gene uncertain. V was cut by 2 bases and J by 4 bases, with 15 bases left in between. Per the germline V gene, CDR1 is SGDLS and CDR2 is YYNGEE. This CDR3 is built from 15 residues.

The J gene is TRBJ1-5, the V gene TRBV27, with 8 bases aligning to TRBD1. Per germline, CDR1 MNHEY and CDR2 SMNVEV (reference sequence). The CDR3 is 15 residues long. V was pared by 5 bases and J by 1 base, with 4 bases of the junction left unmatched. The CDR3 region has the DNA TGTGCCAGCAGTCCGGACAGGGCAAGCAATCAGCCCCAGCATTTT. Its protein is CASSPDRASNQPQHF.

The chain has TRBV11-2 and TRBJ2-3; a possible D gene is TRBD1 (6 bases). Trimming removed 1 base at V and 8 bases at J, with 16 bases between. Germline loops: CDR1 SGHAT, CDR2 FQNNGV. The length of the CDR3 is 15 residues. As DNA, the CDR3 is TGTGCCAGCAGCTTAGGACAGGACGCTCGGGGTACGCAGTATTTT. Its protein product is CASSLGQDARGTQYF.

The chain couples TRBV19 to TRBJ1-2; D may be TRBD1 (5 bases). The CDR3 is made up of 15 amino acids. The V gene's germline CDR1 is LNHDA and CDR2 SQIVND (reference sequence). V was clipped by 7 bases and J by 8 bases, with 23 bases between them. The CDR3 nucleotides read TGTGCCAGTACTTTTCAGGGTCTGGAAGGGGAAGGCTACACCTTC. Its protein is CASTFQGLEGEGYTF. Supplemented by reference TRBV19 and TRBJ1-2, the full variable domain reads DGGITQSPKYLFRKEGQNVTLSCEQNLNHDAMYWYRQDPGQGLRLIYYSQIVNDFQKGDIAEGYSVSREKKESFPLTVTSAQKNPTAFYLCASTFQGLEGEGYTFGSGTRLTVV.

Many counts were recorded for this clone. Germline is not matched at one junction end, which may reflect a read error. CDR3 region: CASSQEMPATGF. CDR3 DNA: TGCGCCAGCAGCCAAGAGATGCCGGCTACAGGGTTC. The genes are TRBV4-1 and TRBJ2-7, with D maybe TRBD1 (6 bases). CDR1 MGHRA and CDR2 YSYEKL come from the germline V gene. The CDR3 has 12 residues.

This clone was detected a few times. CDR3 amino acids: CASSPGTQNTGELFF. CDR3 sequence (DNA): TGTGCCAGCAGCCCCGGGACTCAGAACACCGGGGAGCTGTTTTTT. The chain combines TRBV7-9 with TRBJ2-2; D possibly corresponds to TRBD2 (6 bases). This CDR3 region has 15 residues. CDR1 is SEHNR, CDR2 FQNEAQ, per germline (reference sequence). Trimming stripped 5 bases from V and 1 base from J, with 11 bases between.

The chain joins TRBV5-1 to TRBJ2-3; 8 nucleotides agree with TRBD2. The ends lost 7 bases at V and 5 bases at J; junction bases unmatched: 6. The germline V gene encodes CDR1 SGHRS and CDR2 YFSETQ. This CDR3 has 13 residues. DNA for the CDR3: TGCGCCAGCGGACGGGGGGGGGAAGATACGCAGTATTTT. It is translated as CASGRGGEDTQYF.

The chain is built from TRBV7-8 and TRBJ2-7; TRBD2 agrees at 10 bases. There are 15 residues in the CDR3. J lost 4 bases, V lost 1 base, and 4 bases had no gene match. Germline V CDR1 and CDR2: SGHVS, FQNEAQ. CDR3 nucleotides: TGTGCCAGCAGCTTAGAGGCTAGCGGGAGTTACGAGCAGTACTTC. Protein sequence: CASSLEASGSYEQYF. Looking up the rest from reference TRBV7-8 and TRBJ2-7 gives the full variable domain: GAGVSQSPRYKVAKRGQDVALRCDPISGHVSLFWYQQALGQGPEFLTYFQNEAQLDKSGLPSDRFFAERPEGSVSTLKIQRTQQEDSAVYLCASSLEASGSYEQYFGPGTRLTVT.

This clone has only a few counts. The CDR3 sequence: CASSGQGSPTNTEAFF. For the CDR3, the DNA is TGTGCCAGCAGTGGCCAGGGGAGTCCCACGAACACTGAAGCTTTCTTT. The chain has TRBV2 and TRBJ1-1; tentative D call: TRBD1 (6 bases). The V gene lost 4 bases and the J gene lost 1 base, with 16 bases spanning the gap. This CDR3 is built from 16 residues. Per the germline V gene, CDR1 is SNHLY and CDR2 is FYNNEI.

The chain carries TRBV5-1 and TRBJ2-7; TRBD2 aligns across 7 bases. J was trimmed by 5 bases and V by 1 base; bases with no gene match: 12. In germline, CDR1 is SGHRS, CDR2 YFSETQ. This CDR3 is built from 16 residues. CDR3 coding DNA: TGCGCCAGCAGCTTGCAGATGGGGGGGAGATTCGACGAGCAGTACTTC. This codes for CASSLQMGGRFDEQYF.

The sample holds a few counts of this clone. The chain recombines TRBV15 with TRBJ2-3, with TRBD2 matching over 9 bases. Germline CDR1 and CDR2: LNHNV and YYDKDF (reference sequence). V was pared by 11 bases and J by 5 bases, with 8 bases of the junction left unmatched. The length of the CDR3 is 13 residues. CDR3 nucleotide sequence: TGTGCCGTCAATAGCGGGGGAGAAGATACGCAGTATTTT. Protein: CAVNSGGEDTQYF. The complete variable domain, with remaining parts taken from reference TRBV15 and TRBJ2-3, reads DAMVIQNPRYQVTQFGKPVTLSCSQTLNHNVMYWYQQKSSQAPKLLFHYYDKDFNNEADTPDNFQSRRPNTSFCFLDIRSPGLGDTAMYLCAVNSGGEDTQYFGPGTRLTVL.

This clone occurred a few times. The CDR3 coding sequence is TGTGCCAGCAGTTCTACCGACAGGGGCGGCTACACCTTC. Encoded protein: CASSSTDRGGYTF. V is TRBV6-5 and J is TRBJ1-2; 8 bases map to TRBD1. Looked up from germline, CDR1 is MNHEY and CDR2 is SVGAGI. V shed 4 bases and J 8 bases; nucleotides not matched to a gene: 6. The CDR3 runs 13 residues.

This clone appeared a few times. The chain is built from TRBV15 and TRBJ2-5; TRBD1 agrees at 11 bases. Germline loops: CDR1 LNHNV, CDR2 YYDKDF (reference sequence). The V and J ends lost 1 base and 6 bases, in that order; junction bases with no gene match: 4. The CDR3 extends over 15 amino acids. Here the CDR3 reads CATSRGTGGGKTQYF. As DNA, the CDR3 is TGTGCCACCAGCAGAGGGACAGGGGGCGGCAAGACCCAGTACTTC.

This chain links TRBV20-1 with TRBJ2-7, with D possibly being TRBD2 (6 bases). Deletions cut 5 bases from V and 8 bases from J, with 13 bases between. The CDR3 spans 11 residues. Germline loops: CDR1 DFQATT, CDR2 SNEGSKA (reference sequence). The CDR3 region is CSAVTGTQQYF. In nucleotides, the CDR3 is TGCAGTGCTGTCACCGGGACTCAGCAGTACTTC.

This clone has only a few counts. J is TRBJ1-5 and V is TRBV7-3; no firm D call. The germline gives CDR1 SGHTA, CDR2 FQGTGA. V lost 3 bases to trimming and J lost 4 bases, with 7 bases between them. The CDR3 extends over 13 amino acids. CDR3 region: CASSLSHNQPQHF. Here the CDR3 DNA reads TGTGCCAGCAGCTTGTCCCATAATCAGCCCCAGCATTTT.

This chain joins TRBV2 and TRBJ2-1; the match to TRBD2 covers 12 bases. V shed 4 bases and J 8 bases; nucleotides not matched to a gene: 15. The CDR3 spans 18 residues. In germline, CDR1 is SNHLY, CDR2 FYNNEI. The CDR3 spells CASSGGLAGEQGRDEQFF. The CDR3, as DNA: TGTGCCAGCAGTGGGGGACTAGCGGGTGAGCAGGGTAGGGATGAGCAGTTCTTC.

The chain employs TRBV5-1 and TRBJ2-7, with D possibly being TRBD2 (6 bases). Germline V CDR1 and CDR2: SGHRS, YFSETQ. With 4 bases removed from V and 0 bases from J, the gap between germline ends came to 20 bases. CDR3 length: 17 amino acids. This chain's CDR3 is CASSRGTSLKSSYEQYF. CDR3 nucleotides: TGCGCCAGCAGCCGGGGGACTTCACTTAAGAGCTCCTACGAGCAGTACTTC.